Here is one TCR beta chain with its context. This clonotype has only one observation. This receptor's antigen is unknown. No base qualities exist here, and no much larger clone lies one base off it. One read offers little support. A case-control design nested within a healthcare worker cohort in London, UK, was used, with weekly nasopharyngeal swab PCR tests and blood sampling performed. Healthcare workers were recruited during the week of the UK lockdown, between 23 and 31 March 2020, and followed weekly for up to 16 weeks. The data belong to a study of early T cells in non-severe SARS-CoV-2 infection listed by TCRdb under 2021. About the investigation overall: TCR sequencing used bulk RNA from unsorted whole blood, so alpha and beta chains could not be paired.

Preparation of the library involved 5' RACE. Data came from a NextSeq 500. In the TCR library protocol, unique molecular identifiers were attached to individual cDNA molecules to correct for PCR bias and sequencing error. TCR alpha and beta chains were both sequenced, and the abundances of alpha and beta sequences in each sample were closely correlated with each other. Concerning the study's data processing: Decombinator V4 was used to annotate TCR sequences for V gene, J gene and CDR3. Expanded TCRs were defined as changing significantly between any two time points under a Poisson model with p below 0.0001. TCR abundances were normalised to the total number of TCRs sequenced in each sample and reported as counts per million. TRAV1-2 paired with TRAJ12, TRAJ20 or TRAJ33 defined MAIT TCRs, while TRAV10 paired with TRAJ18 defined iNKT TCRs. A search of VDJdb, accessed on 1 November 2021, was run for TCRs annotated to CMV, EBV and SARS-CoV-2, with TCRs annotated for multiple antigens excluded. Through fastp at Q25 and MiXCR, TCRdb rebuilt clones from the public reads, retaining in-frame beta chains. When rows share a CDR3 protein, they turn into one entry using the most common DNA and genes. For this entry, the V and J calls and clone size follow TCRdb and not the study's own pipeline. Within this sample are 50,000 to 75,000 distinct CDR3 sequences, with approximately 6.1% of them counted one time only. The ten biggest clones cover roughly 3.5% of the sample.

What the study reported, not specific to this receptor: Matching against VDJdb was skewed toward anti-spike CD8 responses, likely underestimated virus-specific expansions, and missed private and CD4 specificities.

V is reduced by 2 bases and J by 0 bases, leaving a spacing of 11 bases between them. The cysteine opens and the phenylalanine closes a CDR3 of 16 amino acids. The CDR3 DNA has 48 bases and is translated from base 1. The germline V gene provides CDR1 SGHRS and CDR2 YFSETQ. The V and J genes are TRBV5-1 and TRBJ2-2; the D gene remains uncertain. The sample in question was whole blood, obtained at baseline. This sequence was found in an adult who was a healthcare worker with PCR-confirmed SARS-CoV-2 infection or an uninfected control (not recorded which). The DNA reads TGCGCCAGCAGCTTTTCCGGGCTACCGAACACCGGGGAGCTGTTTTTT. Protein translation: CASSFSGLPNTGELFF.